Sequencing of this T cell receptor beta chain was carried out in a study of T-cell reconstitution after alpha-beta-depleted transplantation in children. The authors prepared the TCRbeta library with unique molecular identifiers. Each CDR3 protein gets one entry after TCRdb re-called the PCR reads with MiXCR. The sample yields about 350,000 distinct CDR3 sequences, about an eighth seen once. This clonotype was observed at least ten times. The source is a human donor who donated a stem cell graft to a child with Fanconi anemia. The sequencing here drew on PBMCs, taken from the stem cell graft.

Written as DNA, the CDR3 is TGTGCCAGCAGCCAGGCTGCAATTAGCGGGGGGGCCGATGAGCAGTTCTTC. Protein product: CASSQAAISGGADEQFF. V gene TRBV3-1 combines with J gene TRBJ2-1; 11 bases agree with TRBD2. CDR1 is LGHDT and CDR2 is YNNKEL in the germline V gene (reference sequence). CDR3 length: 17 amino acids. Germline trimming cut 3 bases from V and 8 bases from J; bases unmatched to any gene: 12.